This T cell receptor (beta chain) was documented in a study of blood T cell repertoires in COVID-19. Data came from immunoSEQ multiplex PCR; TCRdb stores just in-frame clones and leaves some out. Of roughly 380,000 clones listed, more than 75% were seen once; the top ten hold 1% to 1.5%. V gave up 0 bases and J gave up 5 bases, with 5 bases separating them. This CDR3 has 12 residues. The germline V gene encodes CDR1 SGDLS and CDR2 YYNGEE. V and J are TRBV9 and TRBJ2-5; D unclear. The sequenced material came from PBMCs or T cells enriched from blood (not recorded which). The receptor was isolated from a man aged 25-45 years who had recovered from COVID-19. CDR3 loop: CASSVDGETQYF. As DNA, the CDR3 is TGTGCCAGCAGCGTAGACGGGGAGACCCAGTACTTC.